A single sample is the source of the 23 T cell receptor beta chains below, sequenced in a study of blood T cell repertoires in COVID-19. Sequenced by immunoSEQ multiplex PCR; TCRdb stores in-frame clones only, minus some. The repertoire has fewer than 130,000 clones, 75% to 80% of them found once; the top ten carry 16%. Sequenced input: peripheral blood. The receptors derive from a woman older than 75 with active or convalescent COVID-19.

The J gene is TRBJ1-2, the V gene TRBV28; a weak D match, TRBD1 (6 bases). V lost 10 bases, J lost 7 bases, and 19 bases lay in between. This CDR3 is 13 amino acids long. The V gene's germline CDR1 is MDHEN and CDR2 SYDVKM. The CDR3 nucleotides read TGTGCCATAACCAGGGGTGGAAGGGGTGGCTACACCTTC. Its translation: CAITRGGRGGYTF.

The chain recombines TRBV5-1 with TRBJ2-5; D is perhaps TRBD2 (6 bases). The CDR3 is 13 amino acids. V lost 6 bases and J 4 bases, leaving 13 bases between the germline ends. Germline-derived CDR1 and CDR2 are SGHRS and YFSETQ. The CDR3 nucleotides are TGCGCCAGCATCACCGACGGGGGAGAGACCCAGTACTTC. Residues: CASITDGGETQYF. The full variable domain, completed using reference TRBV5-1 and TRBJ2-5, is KAGVTQTPRYLIKTRGQQVTLSCSPISGHRSVSWYQQTPGQGLQFLFEYFSETQRNKGNFPGRFSGRQFSNSRSEMNVSTLELGDSALYLCASITDGGETQYFGPGTRLLVL.

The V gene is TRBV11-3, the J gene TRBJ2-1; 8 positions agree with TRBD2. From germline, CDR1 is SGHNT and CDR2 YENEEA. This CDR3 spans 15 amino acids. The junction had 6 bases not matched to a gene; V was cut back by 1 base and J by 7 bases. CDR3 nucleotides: TGTGCCAGCAGCTTAGGGAGCGGGGGTTTGAATGAGCAGTTCTTC. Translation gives CASSLGSGGLNEQFF.

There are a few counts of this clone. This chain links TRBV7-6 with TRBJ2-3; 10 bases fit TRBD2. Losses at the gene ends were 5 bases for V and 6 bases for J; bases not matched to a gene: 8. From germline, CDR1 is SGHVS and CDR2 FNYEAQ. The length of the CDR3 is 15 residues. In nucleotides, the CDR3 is TGTGCCAGCAGCATGGGTGGGACTAGCGTGGATACGCAGTATTTT. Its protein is CASSMGGTSVDTQYF.

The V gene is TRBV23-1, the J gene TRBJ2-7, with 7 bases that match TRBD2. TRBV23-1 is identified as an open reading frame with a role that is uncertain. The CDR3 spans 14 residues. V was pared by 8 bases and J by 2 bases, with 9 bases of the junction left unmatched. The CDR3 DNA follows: TGCGCCAGCGCCCTAGCGGACACTACCTACGAGCAGTACTTC. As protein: CASALADTTYEQYF.

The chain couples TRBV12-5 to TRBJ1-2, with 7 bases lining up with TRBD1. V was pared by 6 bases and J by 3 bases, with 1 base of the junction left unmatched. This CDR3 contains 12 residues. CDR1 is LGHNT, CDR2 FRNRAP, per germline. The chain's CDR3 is CASGTGYYGYTF. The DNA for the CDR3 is TGTGCTAGTGGGACAGGGTACTATGGCTACACCTTC. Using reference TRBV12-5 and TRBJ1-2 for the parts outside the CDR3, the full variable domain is DARVTQTPRHKVTEMGQEVTMRCQPILGHNTVFWYRQTMMQGLELLAYFRNRAPLDDSGMPKDRFSAEMPDATLATLKIQPSEPRDSAVYFCASGTGYYGYTFGSGTRLTVV.

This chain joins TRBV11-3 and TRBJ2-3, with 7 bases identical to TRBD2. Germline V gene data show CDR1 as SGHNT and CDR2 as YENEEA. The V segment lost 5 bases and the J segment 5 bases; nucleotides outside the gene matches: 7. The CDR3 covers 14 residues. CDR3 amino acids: CASSPGLVGDTQYF. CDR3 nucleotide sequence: TGTGCCAGCAGCCCAGGACTAGTGGGAGATACGCAGTATTTT.

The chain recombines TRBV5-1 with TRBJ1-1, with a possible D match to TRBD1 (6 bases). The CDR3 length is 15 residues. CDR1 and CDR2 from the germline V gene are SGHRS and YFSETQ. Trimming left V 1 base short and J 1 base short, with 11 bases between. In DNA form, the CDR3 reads TGCGCCAGCAGCTTGTGGGGGCAGGGGAACACTGAAGCTTTCTTT. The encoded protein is CASSLWGQGNTEAFF.

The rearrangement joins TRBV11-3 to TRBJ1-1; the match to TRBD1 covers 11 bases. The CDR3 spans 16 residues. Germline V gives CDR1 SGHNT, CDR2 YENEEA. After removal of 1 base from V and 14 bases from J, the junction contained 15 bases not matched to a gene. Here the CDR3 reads CASSLGAGTGGEEQFF. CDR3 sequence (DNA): TGTGCCAGCAGCTTAGGTGCCGGGACAGGGGGTGAAGAGCAGTTCTTT.

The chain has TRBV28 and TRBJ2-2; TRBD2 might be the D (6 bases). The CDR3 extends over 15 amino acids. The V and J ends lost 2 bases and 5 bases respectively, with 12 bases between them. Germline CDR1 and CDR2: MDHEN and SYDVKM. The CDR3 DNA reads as TGTGCCAGCAGTTTAGGCGGGGTAGGAACCGGGGAGCTGTTTTTT. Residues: CASSLGGVGTGELFF.

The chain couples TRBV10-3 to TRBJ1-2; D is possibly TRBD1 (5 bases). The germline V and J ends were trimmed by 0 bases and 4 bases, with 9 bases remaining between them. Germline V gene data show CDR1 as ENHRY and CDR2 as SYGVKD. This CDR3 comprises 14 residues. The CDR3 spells CAISESGEGYGYTF. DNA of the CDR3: TGTGCCATCAGTGAGTCAGGGGAGGGCTATGGCTACACCTTC.

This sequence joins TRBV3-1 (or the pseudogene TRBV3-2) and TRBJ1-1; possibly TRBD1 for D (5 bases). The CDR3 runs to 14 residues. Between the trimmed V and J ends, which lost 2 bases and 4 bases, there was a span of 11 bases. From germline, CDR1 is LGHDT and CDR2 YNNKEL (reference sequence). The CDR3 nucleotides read TGTGCCAGCAGCCAATGGGAGGGGAGCACTGAAGCTTTCTTT. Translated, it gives CASSQWEGSTEAFF.

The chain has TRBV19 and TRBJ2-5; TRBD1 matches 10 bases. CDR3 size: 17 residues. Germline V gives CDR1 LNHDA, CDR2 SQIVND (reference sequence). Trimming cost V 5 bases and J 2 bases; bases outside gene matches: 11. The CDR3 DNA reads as TGTGCCAGTAGTTCCAACCGGGACAGGGGCCCGCAAGAGACCCAGTACTTC. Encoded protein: CASSSNRDRGPQETQYF.

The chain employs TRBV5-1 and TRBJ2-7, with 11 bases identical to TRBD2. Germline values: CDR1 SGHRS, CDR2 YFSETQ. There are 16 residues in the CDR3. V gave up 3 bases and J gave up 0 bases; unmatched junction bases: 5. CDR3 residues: CASSSGLAASSYEQYF. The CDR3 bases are TGCGCCAGCAGCTCGGGACTAGCGGCTAGCTCCTACGAGCAGTACTTC.

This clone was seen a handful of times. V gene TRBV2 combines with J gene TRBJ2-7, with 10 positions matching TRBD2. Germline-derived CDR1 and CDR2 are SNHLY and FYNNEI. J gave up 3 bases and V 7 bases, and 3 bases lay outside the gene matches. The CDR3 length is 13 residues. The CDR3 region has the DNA TGTGCCAGCACTAGCGGGAGAGTCTACGAGCAGTACTTC. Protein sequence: CASTSGRVYEQYF.

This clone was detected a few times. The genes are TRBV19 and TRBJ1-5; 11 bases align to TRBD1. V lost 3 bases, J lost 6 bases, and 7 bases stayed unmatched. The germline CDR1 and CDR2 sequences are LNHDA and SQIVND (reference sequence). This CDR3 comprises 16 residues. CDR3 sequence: CASSILGTGGTQPQHF. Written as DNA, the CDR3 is TGTGCCAGTAGTATTTTGGGGACAGGGGGGACTCAGCCCCAGCATTTT.

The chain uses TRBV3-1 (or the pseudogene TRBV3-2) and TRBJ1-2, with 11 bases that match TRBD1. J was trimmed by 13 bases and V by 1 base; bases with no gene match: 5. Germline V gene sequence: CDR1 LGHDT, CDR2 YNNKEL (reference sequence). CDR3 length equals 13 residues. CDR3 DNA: TGTGCCAGCAGCCAAGGGCGGGACAGGGGGAGCACCTTC. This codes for CASSQGRDRGSTF.

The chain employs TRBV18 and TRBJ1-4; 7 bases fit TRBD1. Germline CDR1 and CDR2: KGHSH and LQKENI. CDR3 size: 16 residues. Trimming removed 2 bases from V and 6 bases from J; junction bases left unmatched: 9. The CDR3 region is CASSPRRGTGDEKLFF. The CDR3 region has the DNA TGTGCCAGCTCACCAAGGAGGGGTACAGGGGATGAAAAACTGTTTTTT.

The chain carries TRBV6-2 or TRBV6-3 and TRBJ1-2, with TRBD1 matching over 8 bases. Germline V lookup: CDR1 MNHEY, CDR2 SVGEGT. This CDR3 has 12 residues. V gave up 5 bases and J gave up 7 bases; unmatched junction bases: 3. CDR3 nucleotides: TGTGCCAGCAGTCAGGGGGCCTTTGGCTACACCTTC. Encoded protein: CASSQGAFGYTF.

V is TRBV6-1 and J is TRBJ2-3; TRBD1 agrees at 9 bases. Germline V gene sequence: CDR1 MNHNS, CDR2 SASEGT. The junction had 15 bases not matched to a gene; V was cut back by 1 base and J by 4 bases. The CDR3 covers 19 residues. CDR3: CASSEVVSLGTGTADTQYF. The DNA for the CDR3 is TGTGCCAGCAGTGAAGTTGTTAGTTTGGGGACAGGGACGGCAGATACGCAGTATTTT.

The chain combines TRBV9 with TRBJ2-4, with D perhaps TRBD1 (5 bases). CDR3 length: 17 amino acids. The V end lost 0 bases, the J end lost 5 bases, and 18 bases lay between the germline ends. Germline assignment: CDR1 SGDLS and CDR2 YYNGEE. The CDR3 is CASSVEAVSWGQNIQYF. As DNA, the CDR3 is TGTGCCAGCAGCGTAGAGGCTGTCAGCTGGGGCCAAAACATTCAGTACTTC.

The CDR3 protein is CASSDPGFDVYEQYF. CDR3 in DNA: TGTGCCAGCTCAGACCCGGGATTCGATGTTTACGAGCAGTACTTC. The genes are TRBV18 and TRBJ2-7; tentatively, D is TRBD2 (5 bases). This CDR3 contains 15 residues. Trimming shortened V by 5 bases and J by 4 bases, and 18 bases separated the two germline ends. Germline CDR1 reads KGHSH; CDR2 reads LQKENI.

In nucleotides, the CDR3 is TGCGCCAGCAGGCTAGCGGGAGTGGACGAGCAGTACTTC. Protein sequence: CASRLAGVDEQYF. This chain links TRBV5-1 with TRBJ2-7; 10 positions agree with TRBD2. Losses at the gene ends were 5 bases for V and 5 bases for J; bases not matched to a gene: 4. Germline V gene sequence: CDR1 SGHRS, CDR2 YFSETQ. The CDR3 has 13 residues.